The entry that follows covers one TCR beta chain sequence. Which antigen it targets is not known. Per-base qualities were not stored, and no clone one base away is much larger. To prepare the library, the immunoSEQ multiplex PCR assay was applied. A mixture of 60 forward primers for TCR Vbeta segments and 13 reverse primers for TCR Jbeta segments was used in the multiplex PCR. A multiplex PCR assay on genomic DNA amplified the CDR3 region of rearranged TCR beta genes. On the Illumina HiSeq System, the amplified TCR beta libraries were sequenced as 87-base-pair reads. Per the original workflow: A later analysis tallied 80 million to 95 million unique TCR beta chains across the 666 repertoires, and about 12 million of those chains were shared by two or more donors. To remove PCR and sequencing errors, raw reads were error-corrected and collapsed into unique sequences using a nearest-neighbor algorithm that merged closely related sequences. CDR3 sequences were aligned to IMGT reference sequences to assign V, D and J gene segments. For a sequence to be retained, a match of at least six nucleotides to both a V gene segment and a J gene segment was required. A rearrangement was called productive if the CDR3 had no stop codons and remained in frame with V and J, and every other rearrangement was called non-productive. CDR3 was defined by IMGT convention, running from the second conserved V-encoded cysteine to the conserved J-encoded phenylalanine. The earlier analysis of roughly 590 of the donors excluded any sequence lacking an unambiguous match to a single V gene segment. An earlier analysis of fewer than 750 of the donors called V segments functional above 56.7% productive rearrangements and segregating when the between-donor standard deviation exceeded 5%. A statistical classification framework was built to diagnose cytomegalovirus status from the catalog of TCR beta chain sequences. In a later analysis, V and J genes were assigned by comparing TCR nucleotide sequences against IMGT/GENE-DB human TR gene sequences. In a later analysis, CDR3 sequences and most-parsimonious VDJ recombination scenarios were assigned using the TCRdist pipeline. In a later analysis, each TCR beta chain was defined by its CDR3 amino acid sequence together with its V-gene family, and reads without a unique V-gene family were excluded. In a later analysis, some 600 highly shared, low-generation-probability nucleotide sequences were removed to address suspected cross-contamination and a sequencing artifact. In a later analysis, a clonal expansion index for each public chain was calculated from normalized within-repertoire ranks of inferred template counts. Generation probabilities in a later analysis came from a VDJ recombination model fitted to out-of-frame rearrangements, and those results were checked against IGoR. In a later analysis, TCR-TCR, TCR-HLA and TCR-CMV co-occurrence was scored with hypergeometric tests, and a repertoire-size bias correction was applied to TCR pairs. False discovery rates were estimated in a later analysis by permuting HLA or CMV assignments 20 times. In a later analysis, co-occurring TCRs were grouped using DBSCAN, with TCRdist sequence similarity added in when clustering inside HLA-allele-positive subsets. Co-occurrence clustering excluded repertoires with fewer than 30,000 or more than 120,000 public chains, plus five with anomalous nucleotide sharing. TCRdb provides this immuneACCESS table in a form limited to in-frame rearrangements. Some clones are lacking; in checked studies, under half of them reflect an unresolved V gene, and why the rest are absent is not known. V, J and clone size are those of that table, while D and trimming were read from the DNA. The sample records 180,000 or so clones, about 72% of which are singletons. About 2.5% of the sample lies in the top ten.

The sample is drawn from a study of cytomegalovirus exposure and HLA in healthy donors (dated by TCRdb to about 2017). Background for the entire study: In an earlier analysis of 587 of the donors, approximately 260 Gb of sequence data and some 100 million unique TCR beta sequences from some 170 million T cells were reported. Approximately 310 gigabases of sequencing data and around 80 million unique TCR sequences made up an early release that covered over 550 HLA-typed donors. The genetic ancestry cluster associated with self-reported Caucasian donors included approximately 85% of the roughly 390 genotyped donors. The study aimed to test whether cataloging public T cell receptors could reveal signatures of past pathogen exposure. The study profiled the T cell repertoires of 550 to 700 subjects by immunosequencing and related them to cytomegalovirus serostatus. Along with the approximately 700-subject first cohort, a separate validation cohort of over a hundred different subjects was used. High-throughput TCR immunosequencing, statistical association of individual TCRs with disease status, and machine learning were combined to predict cytomegalovirus infection status. To study patterns of TCR occurrence, a later analysis re-analyzed previously published TCR beta repertoires from 500 to 850 donors and added high-resolution HLA genotyping. Rather than drawing on any new phenotypic data, the later analysis identified candidate immune exposures from TCR beta sequences and the way those sequences occurred across donors. In an earlier analysis of 500 to 650 of the donors, high-throughput TCR beta sequencing was used to judge whether each TCR beta V gene segment behaved as functional or pseudogenic. Donor age, sex, ethnicity and CMV serostatus were collected together with the repertoire data. A later genetic analysis used genome-wide SNP genotypes for about 60% of the roughly 700 donors, treating that subset as a discovery cohort. All discovery cohort repertoires had been generated on a single sequencing platform. HLA typing covered class I and class II loci at four-digit resolution. Typing coverage differed by locus: A, B, C, DRB1 and DQB1 were typed in roughly 620-630 donors, DQA1 in roughly 500, DPA1 in roughly 590, and DPB1 in just under 490. Five DR-DQ haplotypes were treated as single units for association and clustering because of strong linkage in the cohort. Among a few hundred genotyped donors of the cohort, an average of approximately 250,000 unique TCR beta nucleotide sequences were sequenced per donor, around 20% of them non-productive. Broad study findings and their caveats: Linkage disequilibrium might explain the correlated functional status among segregating V segments, but an unknown experimental factor could not be ruled out. Cytomegalovirus status was reported to be diagnosed by the classifier with high specificity and sensitivity in both the original and validation cohorts. In an earlier analysis of fewer than 750 of the donors, most TCR beta V segments were observed in productive rearrangements about 87% or about 30% of the time, broadly matching IMGT annotations. The only immune exposure information available for the cohort was CMV serostatus. Specific HLA alleles were associated with 15,000 to 20,000 TCR beta sequences at a false discovery rate of 0.05 in a later analysis. When HLA alleles, especially DR and DQ, strongly co-occurred, TCR associations were difficult to assign to individual alleles. The sequencing pipeline was judged likely to have produced a cluster of highly shared sequence variants as a technical artifact. The 87-base-pair reads could not distinguish some IMGT-functional V segments, including TRBV6-2 and TRBV6-3, so those segments were excluded. Because counts were too low, about 17 rarely observed V segments, including chromosome 9 orphons, were excluded from the earlier analysis of a few hundred of the donors. Most TCR sequences were observed very rarely across donors, whereas some public TCRs were present in many individuals. According to a later analysis, parvovirus B19, influenza, CMV and Epstein-Barr virus appeared linked to several top co-occurrence clusters. Most CMV-associated TCR beta chains appeared to be HLA-restricted in a later analysis, and the HLA associations seemed to be driven largely by CMV exposure. A later analysis found that TCR association rates varied across HLA loci, with DRB1 alleles showing the most associated TCRs and HLA-C alleles the fewest. In the study, 164 TCR beta chains were listed as associated with cytomegalovirus. The presence/absence analyses assumed that sequencing depth was roughly uniform across donors, and that assumption may not be true. According to a later genetic analysis, donors in an Asian-associated ancestry cluster had fewer N-insertions in productive TCRs than the approximately 650-donor mean. A further reported finding was that TCR beta sequences accurately predicted the HLA-A and HLA-B alleles for most subjects in the first cohort. In this cohort, only TCR beta chains were sequenced, and detectable features were limited by the absence of alpha or paired-chain data. In a later analysis, HLA-associated TCR beta chains were found to be more clonally expanded and to have lower generation probabilities than equally common non-associated chains. An association between a missense DCLRE1C variant and V-gene and J-gene trimming of TCR beta chains was found in a later genetic analysis and replicated in an independent cohort. HLA typing was unavailable for some donors at each locus, so association tests used only the typed subset. A few of the identified cytomegalovirus-associated TCR beta chains were confirmed in vitro to be specific for cytomegalovirus antigens. According to the authors, the approach could potentially be generalized to other disease states and immunological phenotypes.

The cohort was made up of 500 to 800 healthy bone marrow donors. At the time of sampling, all cohort members were nominally healthy, though unrecorded immune exposures were likely present. Of the approximately 700 cohort members, about 290 had a positive CMV serostatus and about 350 had a negative one, while no CMV serostatus was recorded for the donor. Every donor gave a peripheral blood sample, and the peripheral blood mononuclear cells from that sample were used for TCR beta sequencing. The Qiagen DNeasy Blood Extraction Kit was used to extract genomic DNA from the blood cell samples. V loses 5 bases, J loses 4 bases, and the germline ends lie 16 bases apart. Inclusive of the bounding cysteine and phenylalanine, the CDR3 is 15 residues long. Just CDR3 DNA is preserved here, 45 bases in frame from base 1. The CDR1 and CDR2 encoded by the germline V gene are SGHVS and FQNEAQ.

The sequence derives from a human donor in good health. The chain joins TRBV7-8 to TRBJ2-3; matching of 5 bases hints at TRBD1 as the D gene. Specimen: PBMCs. CDR3 region: CASSRRVSFSDTQYF. The DNA sequence is as follows: TGTGCCAGCAGCCGCAGGGTCTCGTTCTCAGATACGCAGTATTTT.